One sample yielded the 14 T cell receptor beta chains listed below, sequenced in a study of long-term antiretroviral therapy in people with HIV. Researchers report immunoSEQ v3.0 was run at survey level. Assay used: immunoSEQ multiplex PCR; TCRdb lists only in-frame clones, some missing. This sample has tens of thousands of clones, with 86% found just once. Sequenced here: unsorted PBMCs, sampled 0.1 years before starting antiretroviral therapy. The origin of the receptors is a woman aged 45-65 years with HIV.

The chain uses TRBV5-6 and TRBJ2-6, with a weak D call TRBD1 (5 bases). The V gene's germline CDR1 is SGHDT and CDR2 YYEEEE. The length of the CDR3 is 19 residues. The germline V and J ends were trimmed by 0 bases and 0 bases, with 16 bases remaining between them. The CDR3 coding sequence is TGTGCCAGCAGCTTGGAGAGTAGGGGTCCTTTCTCTGGGGCCAACGTCCTGACTTTC. Translation gives CASSLESRGPFSGANVLTF.

The V gene is TRBV23-1, the J gene TRBJ2-7; tentative D call: TRBD1 (5 bases). TRBV23-1 is placed among ORFs of uncertain function. V lost 4 bases and J lost 3, with 13 bases in between. This CDR3 has 14 residues. For the CDR3, the DNA is TGCGCCAGCAGTCGCGATGTCGACAGCTACGAGCAGTACTTC. Its translation: CASSRDVDSYEQYF.

This chain links TRBV12-5 with TRBJ1-2; D gene ambiguous. V was clipped by 0 bases and J by 7 bases, with 15 bases between them. Looked up from germline, CDR1 is LGHNT and CDR2 is FRNRAP. The CDR3 extends over 15 amino acids. The CDR3 region has the DNA TGTGCTAGTGGTTTGGTACTTCGGGTTTTGAGTGGCTACACCTTC. Translated: CASGLVLRVLSGYTF. Supplemented by reference TRBV12-5 and TRBJ1-2, the full variable domain reads DARVTQTPRHKVTEMGQEVTMRCQPILGHNTVFWYRQTMMQGLELLAYFRNRAPLDDSGMPKDRFSAEMPDATLATLKIQPSEPRDSAVYFCASGLVLRVLSGYTFGSGTRLTVV.

A single count supports this clone. The chain has TRBV2 and TRBJ2-7; D is perhaps TRBD1 (6 bases). The ends were cut back, 9 bases at V and 2 bases at J, with 11 bases in the middle. Germline CDR1 is SNHLY and CDR2 is FYNNEI. CDR3 length equals 12 residues. The CDR3 DNA reads as TGTGCCAGTAATACAGGGACCTACGAGCAGTACTTC. Translated, it gives CASNTGTYEQYF.

The gene calls are TRBV5-5 and TRBJ1-1, with D hard to call. This CDR3 region has 14 residues. Per the germline V gene, CDR1 is SGHKS and CDR2 is YYEKEE (reference sequence). V was shortened by 4 bases and J by 3 bases, with 13 bases between the two germline ends. CDR3 DNA: TGTGCCAGCAGCATTCAACGCGGGGACACTGAAGCTTTCTTT. Its translation: CASSIQRGDTEAFF.

V gene TRBV9 combines with J gene TRBJ2-5; 8 bases map to TRBD2. Per the germline V gene, CDR1 is SGDLS and CDR2 is YYNGEE. V shed 5 bases and J 4 bases; nucleotides not matched to a gene: 10. This CDR3 spans 15 amino acids. The CDR3 here is CASSHYGGALETQYF. CDR3 bases: TGTGCCAGCAGTCATTACGGGGGGGCCTTAGAGACCCAGTACTTC. The full variable domain, completed using reference TRBV9 and TRBJ2-5, is DSGVTQTPKHLITATGQRVTLRCSPRSGDLSVYWYQQSLDQGLQFLIQYYNGEERAKGNILERFSAQQFPDLHSELNLSSLELGDSALYFCASSHYGGALETQYFGPGTRLLVL.

CDR3 amino acids: CASSIRQGARISGNTIYF. CDR3 DNA: TGTGCCAGCAGCATCAGACAGGGCGCGAGAATCTCTGGAAACACCATATATTTT. The rearrangement joins TRBV5-4 to TRBJ1-3; 7 bases agree with TRBD1. The CDR3 sequence is 18 residues long. The trim removed 4 bases at V and 0 bases at J, leaving 13 bases unmatched. In germline, CDR1 is SGHNT, CDR2 YYREEE (reference sequence).

The CDR3 sequence: CASSWTGFEQYF. The CDR3 nucleotides are TGTGCCAGCAGTTGGACAGGGTTCGAGCAGTACTTC. The V gene is TRBV6-5, the J gene TRBJ2-7, with TRBD1 matching 8 bases. The germline V gene has CDR1 MNHEY and CDR2 SVGAGI. There are 12 residues in the CDR3. Trimming cost V 4 bases and J 6 bases; bases outside gene matches: 2.

The V call is TRBV19, the J call TRBJ1-1; D may be TRBD1 (5 bases). This CDR3 contains 14 residues. Germline V gene data show CDR1 as LNHDA and CDR2 as SQIVND (reference sequence). Trimming took 3 bases from V and 6 from J, leaving 14 bases between them. CDR3 nucleotide sequence: TGTGCCAGTAGTATTCTATTTGGGACGGCTGAAGCTTTCTTT. Protein sequence: CASSILFGTAEAFF.

This chain connects TRBV7-9 to TRBJ2-3; D is undetermined. Germline CDR1 reads SEHNR; CDR2 reads FQNEAQ (reference sequence). The V end lost 2 bases, the J end lost 1 base, and 10 bases lay between the germline ends. The CDR3 spans 15 residues. CDR3 sequence: CASSLTIVGTDTQYF. CDR3 nucleotide sequence: TGTGCCAGCAGCTTAACCATAGTAGGCACAGATACGCAGTATTTT.

The CDR3 protein is CASVHPGQGYTIYF. The CDR3 coding sequence is TGTGCCAGCGTCCACCCGGGACAGGGGTACACCATATATTTT. V gene TRBV7-9 combines with J gene TRBJ1-3, with 10 bases that match TRBD1. The CDR3 runs to 14 residues. The germline V gene has CDR1 SEHNR and CDR2 FQNEAQ (reference sequence). V trimming: 8 bases; J trimming: 8 bases; junction bases outside the gene matches: 9.

V and J are TRBV9 and TRBJ2-2, with a tentative D call TRBD2 (5 bases). The CDR3 has 19 amino acids. Trimming pared 0 bases from V and 2 bases from J, leaving 20 bases between. Germline values: CDR1 SGDLS, CDR2 YYNGEE. As DNA, the CDR3 is TGTGCCAGCAGCGTAGGGTTAGTTTGGCGCCTAGCTAACACCGGGGAGCTGTTTTTT. Translation: CASSVGLVWRLANTGELFF.

This clone appeared a single time. The chain joins TRBV7-2 to TRBJ2-2, with 7 bases fitting TRBD1. From germline, CDR1 is SGHTA and CDR2 FQGNSA. This CDR3 region has 12 residues. V lost 11 bases to trimming and J lost 7 bases; unmatched junction nucleotides: 7. The CDR3 sequence: CAGHQGDGELFF. The CDR3 region has the DNA TGTGCCGGACACCAGGGGGACGGGGAGCTGTTTTTT. Based on the CDR3 plus reference TRBV7-2 and TRBJ2-2, the full variable domain is GAGVSQSPSNKVTEKGKDVELRCDPISGHTALYWYRQSLGQGLEFLIYFQGNSAPDKSGLPSDRFSAERTGGSVSTLTIQRTQQEDSAVYLCAGHQGDGELFFGEGSRLTVL.

The chain carries TRBV6-1 and TRBJ1-5; D is ambiguous. The CDR3 totals 15 residues. The germline gives CDR1 MNHNS, CDR2 SASEGT. Trimming removed 5 bases from V and 4 bases from J, with 15 bases in between. Here the CDR3 DNA reads TGTGCCAGCAGTCGAGGACCTCTGGCAAATCAGCCCCAGCATTTT. It translates to CASSRGPLANQPQHF.